The clone carrying this T cell receptor (beta chain) has a handful of counts. Its target is not known. This sample was taken from a study of T cells after yellow fever vaccination. In the study overall: Preparation used SMART-Seq v4 Ultra Low Input for the low-cell-number fractions.

Trimming removed 5 bases at V and 6 bases at J, with 24 bases between. The CDR3 covers 16 residues. The germline V gene encodes CDR1 SGHKS and CDR2 YYEKEE (reference sequence). In making TCR cDNA, 5'RACE template switching added a universal primer site and UMIs to it. TCRdb reanalysed the 5' RACE reads using MiXCR and keeps one entry per CDR3 protein. This table holds about 340,000 distinct CDR3 sequences, about 9.5% found once. Points from the study as a whole: Among primary-vaccination clones, most reappeared after the booster, at roughly 96% for CD4 and about 90% for CD8. A faster peak, day 5 versus 15, was reached by the weaker secondary response.

This TCR came from a man younger than 35 who received the YFV17D yellow fever vaccine. The genes are TRBV5-5 and TRBJ2-7; TRBD1 might be the D (6 bases). The starting material was PBMCs, obtained on the day of the first yellow fever vaccination. The CDR3 here is CASRLNDRLFGGEQYV. In nucleotides, the CDR3 is TGTGCCAGCAGGTTAAACGACAGGCTGTTTGGCGGCGAGCAGTACGTC.